This TCR beta chain is from a study of T-cell reconstitution after alpha-beta-depleted transplantation in children (dated by TCRdb to about 2016). For the study in its entirety: The study quantitatively tracked T-cell immune reconstitution after TCRalphabeta/CD19-depleted allogeneic hematopoietic cell transplantation in children using TCR repertoire profiling. What the authors observed across the whole study: The apparently early recovery of alphabetaT-cell counts about two months after transplant reportedly depended on only several hundred rapidly expanded clones that came from non-depleted graft cells. Hyperexpanded clone frequencies declined over subsequent months; after one year, T-cell counts and TCRbeta diversity were mostly attributed to newly produced T cells. The high TCRbeta diversity at day 60 in some patients was ascribed to recipient T cells and intrathymic progenitors that had survived conditioning.

The library was obtained by PCR. Sequencing instrument: Illumina HiSeq 2500. TCR libraries were prepared with molecular barcoding, using unique molecular identifiers to normalize TCRbeta repertoire quantification. The public sequencing data were trimmed at Q25 with fastp and processed into clonotypes with MiXCR by TCRdb, which kept only in-frame beta chains. Every CDR3 protein is listed once, alongside the most common genes and DNA of its rows. The sample includes about 980,000 distinct CDR3 sequences, with 25% to 35% observed a single time. The top ten clones comprise 25% to 35% of the sample. There are a few counts of this clonotype. The antigen this receptor binds is unknown. No much larger clone exists at a distance of one base, and base qualities are not known. The sample's treatment or condition, from its label and the paper: allogeneic hematopoietic cell transplantation with graft depleted of TCRalphabeta T cells and CD19 B cells. The transplant recipients were children given TCRalphabeta/CD19-depleted allogeneic hematopoietic cell grafts.

The CDR3 holds 16 amino acids from the cysteine to the phenylalanine. The entry retains the CDR3 DNA only, 48 bases that are in frame from base 1. From V the trimming removes 2 bases and from J it removes 10 bases, while the gene matches leave 15 bases of the junction unaccounted for. CDR1 SGHTS and CDR2 YDEGEE were looked up in the germline V gene. Specimen: PBMCs, mostly from graft donor cells, collected 360 days after TCRalphabeta/CD19-depleted stem cell transplant. The TCR originated in a boy under three years old who had a stem cell transplant for SCID, so the T cells may come from the graft donor. The chain employs TRBV5-8 and TRBJ1-5, and 7 junctional nucleotides match TRBD1. The CDR3 corresponds to CASSFSVDRDFLPQHF. The DNA sequence is given as TGTGCCAGCAGCTTTTCTGTTGACAGGGACTTTTTACCCCAGCATTTT.